Detailed here is one T cell receptor beta chain. The source of the sample is a study of blood T cell repertoires in COVID-19. As processed by the authors: Estimation of nucleated cell counts was performed using reference gene primer amplification. Libraries were prepared by immunoSEQ multiplex PCR; TCRdb keeps only in-frame clonotypes and omits some of them. The V and J calls and the clone size are those of that table, but D and trimming were determined from the DNA. This table holds roughly 97,000 clones, approximately 83% found once. CDR1 and CDR2 (germline): SGHVS, FNYEAQ. The J segment lost 7 bases and the V segment lost 4 bases, leaving 10 bases of the junction unmatched. The CDR3 covers 16 residues.

Sequenced: peripheral blood. The TCR was taken from a woman of 80 years or more with active or convalescent COVID-19. The chain couples TRBV7-6 to TRBJ2-7, with 13 bases lining up with TRBD2. The CDR3 region is CASSSGTSGAPWEQYF. The CDR3 DNA reads as TGTGCCAGCAGCTCCGGGACTAGCGGGGCCCCTTGGGAGCAGTACTTC.